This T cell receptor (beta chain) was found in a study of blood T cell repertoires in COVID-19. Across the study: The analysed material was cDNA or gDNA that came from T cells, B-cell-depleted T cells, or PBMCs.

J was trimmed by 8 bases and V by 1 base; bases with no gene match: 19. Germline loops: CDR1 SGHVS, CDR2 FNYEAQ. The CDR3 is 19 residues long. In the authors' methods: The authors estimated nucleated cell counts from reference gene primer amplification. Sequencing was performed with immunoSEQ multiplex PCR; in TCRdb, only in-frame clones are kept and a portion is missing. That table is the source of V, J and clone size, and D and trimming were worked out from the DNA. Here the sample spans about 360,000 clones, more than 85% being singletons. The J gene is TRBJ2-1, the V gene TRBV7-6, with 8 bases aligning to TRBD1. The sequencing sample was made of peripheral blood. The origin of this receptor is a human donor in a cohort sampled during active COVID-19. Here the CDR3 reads CASSLDSAQGALDRDEQFF. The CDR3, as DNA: TGTGCCAGCAGCTTAGATTCGGCCCAGGGGGCGTTAGACAGGGATGAGCAGTTCTTC.